Sequencing of this T cell receptor (beta chain) was carried out in a study of CD8 T cells in ankylosing spondylitis (dated by TCRdb to the late 2010s). For the study in its entirety: To find TCR variants linked to disease, the study profiled T cell receptor beta repertoires in ankylosing spondylitis patients and healthy donors. The full study cohort comprised some 27 ankylosing spondylitis patients and around 100 healthy donors. Peripheral blood was sampled, and synovial fluid was additionally collected from ankylosing spondylitis patients. Summary of the overall study and its limitations: Significant enrichment of the disease-linked clones was reported in matched synovial fluid samples from ankylosing spondylitis patients. A CD8+ phenotype was shown by the disease-linked clones, which were found at relatively low frequencies in peripheral blood. Blood from ankylosing spondylitis patients appeared to be characterized by a TCR beta motif made up of several highly homologous amino acid variants. Some TCR beta motif variants had previously been reported in synovial fluid and blood of reactive arthritis patients, which suggested common disease-initiation mechanisms.

Turning to this clonotype: What this receptor recognizes is not known. Per-nucleotide qualities are absent, and no much larger clonotype sits a single base away.

The CDR3 contains 14 residues, cysteine and phenylalanine counted. Left in the record is the CDR3 DNA by itself, 42 bases read in frame from the first base. V and J lose 0 bases and 4 bases, and a span of 9 bases separates them. CDR1 SGHAT and CDR2 FQNNGV were looked up in the germline V gene. Sequencing instrument: Illumina HiSeq 2500. Quantitative 5'-RACE with molecular barcodes was used to prepare TCR beta libraries. The study's processing was this. A new computational method based on a probabilistic model of VDJ rearrangement was used to identify disease-linked TCR variants. TCRdb took the public reads, trimmed them with fastp at Q25, ran MiXCR for clone calling and kept in-frame beta chains. Rows are unified per CDR3 protein, each entry keeping the most common DNA and genes. TCRdb assigned the V and J calls; the authors' analysis was not used. The sample yields around 450,000 distinct CDR3 sequences; 25% to 30% were counted once. Of the sample, about 0.92% falls within the top ten clones.

Rearrangement joined TRBV11-2 to TRBJ2-5, with an unclear D gene assignment. What was sequenced was blood, either unsorted or a sorted T cell fraction (not recorded which). This clonotype was obtained from a male donor with ankylosing spondylitis. The DNA sequence reads TGTGCCAGCAGCTTAGATAGCTTTTTAGAGACCCAGTACTTC. It codes for CASSLDSFLETQYF. Beyond the CDR3, the reference TRBV11-2 and TRBJ2-5 genes provide the residues; the full variable domain reads: EAGVAQSPRYKIIEKRQSVAFWCNPISGHATLYWYQQILGQGPKLLIQFQNNGVVDDSQLPKDRFSAERLKGVDSTLKIQPAKLEDSAVYLCASSLDSFLETQYFGPGTRLLVL.